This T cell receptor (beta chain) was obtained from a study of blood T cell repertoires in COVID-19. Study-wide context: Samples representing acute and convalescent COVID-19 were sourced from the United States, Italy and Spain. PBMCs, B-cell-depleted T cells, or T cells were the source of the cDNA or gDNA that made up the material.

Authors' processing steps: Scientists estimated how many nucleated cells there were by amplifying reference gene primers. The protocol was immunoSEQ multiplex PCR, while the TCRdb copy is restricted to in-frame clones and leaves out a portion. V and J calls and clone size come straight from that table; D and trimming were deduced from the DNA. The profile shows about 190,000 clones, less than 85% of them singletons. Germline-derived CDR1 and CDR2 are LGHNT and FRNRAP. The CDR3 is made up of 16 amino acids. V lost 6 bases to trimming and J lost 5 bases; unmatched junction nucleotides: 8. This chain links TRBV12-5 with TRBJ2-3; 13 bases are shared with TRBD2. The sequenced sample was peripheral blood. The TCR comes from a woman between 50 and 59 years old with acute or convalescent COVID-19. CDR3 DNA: TGTGCTAGTGGCCAGGGACTAGCGGGGCGCCGAGATACGCAGTATTTT. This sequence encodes CASGQGLAGRRDTQYF.